This entry features one T cell receptor beta chain sequence. The CDR3 is 15 amino acids. V was trimmed by 0 bases and J by 7 bases, leaving 14 bases between them. CDR1 is SGHNT, CDR2 YYREEE, per germline (reference sequence). This sample is drawn from a study of blood T cell repertoires in COVID-19. Data came from immunoSEQ multiplex PCR; TCRdb stores just in-frame clones and leaves some out. The sample yields some 250,000 clones, approximately 87% seen once. The specimen was peripheral blood. The source is a woman aged 25 to 39 with COVID-19, enrolled during active disease. The V call is TRBV5-4, the J call TRBJ2-1, with D possibly matching TRBD2 (5 bases). The CDR3 nucleotides read TGTGCCAGCAGCTTGGGTGCGGGTTACGGGAATGAGCAGTTCTTC. Translating it yields CASSLGAGYGNEQFF.